This entry lists 22 T cell receptor beta chains sequenced from one sample in a study of cytomegalovirus exposure and HLA in healthy donors. The PCR contained 60 Vbeta and 13 Jbeta primers. The method was immunoSEQ multiplex PCR; TCRdb's version includes in-frame clones alone and lacks a portion of them. The sample has more than 100,000 clones; around 79% are singletons. Sequencing used PBMCs. These receptors were taken from a man aged 50 to 59 in good health and CMV-seropositive.

The V and J genes are TRBV18 and TRBJ2-5; tentatively, D is TRBD2 (6 bases). The CDR3 length is 11 residues. CDR1 and CDR2 (germline): KGHSH, LQKENI. With 3 bases removed from V and 11 bases from J, the gap between germline ends came to 10 bases. This chain's CDR3 is CASSPGEEQYF. CDR3 nucleotides: TGTGCCAGCTCACCCGGGGAGGAACAGTACTTC.

The chain recombines TRBV28 with TRBJ1-2, with D possibly being TRBD1 (5 bases). Per germline, CDR1 MDHEN and CDR2 SYDVKM. This CDR3 contains 12 residues. V was shortened by 2 bases and J by 5 bases, with 6 bases between the two germline ends. CDR3 residues: CASSLRTYGYTF. Written as DNA, the CDR3 is TGTGCCAGCAGTTTACGGACATATGGCTACACCTTC.

The chain carries TRBV15 and TRBJ1-5, with 9 nucleotides matching TRBD1. Looked up from germline, CDR1 is LNHNV and CDR2 is YYDKDF (reference sequence). The CDR3 totals 15 residues. V shed 5 bases and J 5 bases; nucleotides not matched to a gene: 7. The CDR3 is CATSLDRGKYQPQHF. Here the CDR3 DNA reads TGTGCCACCAGCCTCGACAGGGGGAAATATCAGCCCCAGCATTTT.

The rearrangement joins TRBV28 to TRBJ1-2; no clear D gene. V dropped 3 bases and J dropped 0 bases, with 17 bases sitting between them. The CDR3 length is 17 residues. Germline lookup yields CDR1 MDHEN and CDR2 SYDVKM. The CDR3 region is CASSFRQSLTANYGYTF. The CDR3 nucleotides read TGTGCCAGCAGTTTCAGGCAGAGCCTTACAGCTAACTATGGCTACACCTTC.

The V and J genes are TRBV19 and TRBJ1-5, with TRBD1 matching 7 bases. V lost 5 bases and J lost 4; bases outside the gene matches: 5. The germline gives CDR1 LNHDA, CDR2 SQIVND (reference sequence). The CDR3 is made up of 14 amino acids. The chain's CDR3 is CASSQDRANQPQHF. The DNA for the CDR3 is TGTGCCAGTAGTCAAGACAGGGCAAATCAGCCCCAGCATTTT.

The V gene is TRBV18, the J gene TRBJ2-7; 9 bases match TRBD2. The V gene's germline CDR1 is KGHSH and CDR2 LQKENI. Unmatched junction bases numbered 6, after V lost 3 bases and J lost 0 bases. The CDR3 is 16 residues long. DNA of the CDR3: TGTGCCAGCTCACCGGTAAGCGGGAGGAACTCCTACGAGCAGTACTTC. Its translation is CASSPVSGRNSYEQYF.

The genes are TRBV19 and TRBJ2-2; 7 bases are shared with TRBD1. V shed 7 bases and J 2 bases; nucleotides not matched to a gene: 4. This CDR3 is built from 14 residues. Germline V lookup: CDR1 LNHDA, CDR2 SQIVND (reference sequence). CDR3: CASNWDSNTGELFF. The CDR3 nucleotides read TGTGCCAGTAACTGGGACAGTAACACCGGGGAGCTGTTTTTT.

This clone was counted between two and nine times. V usage is TRBV6-5 and J usage is TRBJ2-1; the match to TRBD2 covers 8 bases. The CDR3 runs 15 residues. From germline, CDR1 is MNHEY and CDR2 SVGAGI. J gave up 9 bases and V 3 bases, and 10 bases lay outside the gene matches. CDR3 bases: TGTGCCAGCAGTTATGGTAGCGGGGTCCTTTCTGAGCAGTTCTTC. Protein product: CASSYGSGVLSEQFF.

This rearrangement joins TRBV9 to TRBJ2-1; TRBD2 matches at 10 bases. With 0 bases clipped from V and 7 bases from J, the junction kept 7 bases outside the gene matches. Germline CDR1 SGDLS, CDR2 YYNGEE. The CDR3 extends over 16 amino acids. The chain's CDR3 is CASSVGSSGSTNEQFF. In nucleotides, the CDR3 is TGTGCCAGCAGCGTAGGGTCTAGCGGGAGTACTAATGAGCAGTTCTTC.

This clone has just a few counts. This chain links TRBV7-2 with TRBJ2-3; D may be TRBD1 (6 bases). Trimming cost V 3 bases and J 0 bases, with 10 bases left between them. The length of the CDR3 is 15 residues. CDR1 SGHTA and CDR2 FQGNSA come from the germline V gene. The CDR3 spells CASSFRGSSTDTQYF. The CDR3 DNA follows: TGTGCCAGCAGCTTCAGGGGATCTAGCACAGATACGCAGTATTTT.

The rearrangement joins TRBV18 to TRBJ1-1; weak D call: TRBD1 (6 bases). V lost 1 base and J 3 bases, leaving 24 bases between the germline ends. The CDR3 is 19 amino acids. The germline V gene encodes CDR1 KGHSH and CDR2 LQKENI. This CDR3 reads CASSPQPGHQLGVHTEAFF. CDR3 DNA: TGTGCCAGCTCACCACAACCGGGACACCAGTTAGGTGTTCACACTGAAGCTTTCTTT.

Written as DNA, the CDR3 is TGTGCCAGCTCACCATCCCGGACTTCCAACACCGGGGAGCTGTTTTTT. Its protein is CASSPSRTSNTGELFF. The chain joins TRBV18 to TRBJ2-2; D is possibly TRBD2 (5 bases). The V end was cut by 2 bases, the J end by 2 bases, with 12 bases between. The CDR3 totals 16 residues. CDR1 is KGHSH and CDR2 is LQKENI in the germline V gene.

The chain links TRBV28 to TRBJ2-7, with 11 bases lining up with TRBD1. V lost 4 bases, J lost 4 bases, and 6 bases stayed unmatched. The length of the CDR3 is 15 residues. Germline V gives CDR1 MDHEN, CDR2 SYDVKM. CDR3 nucleotide sequence: TGTGCCAGCAGTTCCCCCGGGACAGGGGGTTACGAGCAGTACTTC. This translates into CASSSPGTGGYEQYF.

The chain uses TRBV11-1 and TRBJ1-4, with 10 bases lining up with TRBD1. The CDR3 sequence is 15 residues long. Trimming cost V 5 bases and J 5 bases; bases outside gene matches: 5. Germline CDR1 reads SGHAT; CDR2 reads FQDESV (reference sequence). The CDR3 nucleotides read TGTGCCAGCAGCACCCCGGGACAGGGGAATGAAAAACTGTTTTTT. Its translation: CASSTPGQGNEKLFF. Looking up the rest from reference TRBV11-1 and TRBJ1-4 gives the full variable domain: EAEVAQSPRYKITEKSQAVAFWCDPISGHATLYWYRQILGQGPELLVQFQDESVVDDSQLPKDRFSAERLKGVDSTLKIQPAELGDSAMYLCASSTPGQGNEKLFFGSGTQLSVL.

J is TRBJ2-3 and V is TRBV28; 13 nucleotides match TRBD2. The trim removed 5 bases at V and 8 bases at J, leaving 13 bases unmatched. CDR3 size: 17 residues. In germline, CDR1 is MDHEN, CDR2 SYDVKM. DNA for the CDR3: TGTGCCAGCAGTCCCCCGGGACTAGCGGGACCCCGGGTTACGCAGTATTTT. Amino acid sequence: CASSPPGLAGPRVTQYF. Filled out from reference TRBV28 and TRBJ2-3, the complete variable domain reads DVKVTQSSRYLVKRTGEKVFLECVQDMDHENMFWYRQDPGLGLRLIYFSYDVKMKEKGDIPEGYSVSREKKERFSLILESASTNQTSMYLCASSPPGLAGPRVTQYFGPGTRLTVL.

This sequence joins TRBV7-2 and TRBJ2-2, with 9 bases lining up with TRBD1. V shed 1 base and J 7 bases; nucleotides not matched to a gene: 13. CDR3 size: 18 residues. CDR1 is SGHTA and CDR2 is FQGNSA in the germline V gene. The CDR3 region has the DNA TGTGCCAGCAGCTTAGAGGCTAGGCGGACAGGGGATATCGGGGAGCTGTTTTTT. The encoded protein is CASSLEARRTGDIGELFF.

This clone appeared a single time. V and J are TRBV29-1 and TRBJ2-7, with TRBD2 as a possible D gene (6 bases). V lost 6 bases to trimming and J lost 1 base, with 16 bases between them. The CDR3 sequence is 14 residues long. Germline loops: CDR1 SQVTM, CDR2 ANQGSEA. The CDR3 bases are TGCAGCGTAGCGGAGGGGCCGACTTCCTACGAGCAGTACTTC. Residues: CSVAEGPTSYEQYF.

CDR3 in amino acids: CASSLGQGAIVEQFF. The DNA of the CDR3 is TGTGCCAGCAGTCTGGGACAGGGGGCCATCGTTGAGCAGTTCTTC. The rearrangement uses TRBV27 and TRBJ2-1, with TRBD1 matching 12 bases. This CDR3 has 15 residues. J lost 9 bases, V lost 5 bases, and 8 bases had no gene match. Germline lookup yields CDR1 MNHEY and CDR2 SMNVEV (reference sequence).

This clone was counted once. The chain recombines TRBV14 with TRBJ2-5; a weak D match, TRBD1 (6 bases). The CDR3 covers 16 residues. Germline CDR1 and CDR2: SGHDN and FVKESK. Trimming left V 3 bases short and J 5 bases short, with 19 bases between. The CDR3, as DNA: TGTGCCAGCAGCCACTGGGGGACACCGGCCTCGGAGACCCAGTACTTC. Residues: CASSHWGTPASETQYF. Full variable domain (rest looked up from reference TRBV14 and TRBJ2-5): EAGVTQFPSHSVIEKGQTVTLRCDPISGHDNLYWYRRVMGKEIKFLLHFVKESKQDESGMPNNRFLAERTGGTYSTLKVQPAELEDSGVYFCASSHWGTPASETQYFGPGTRLLVL.

The chain carries TRBV29-1 and TRBJ1-2, with 9 positions matching TRBD1. The germline V gene has CDR1 SQVTM and CDR2 ANQGSEA. This CDR3 is built from 15 residues. Trimming at V came to 7 bases and at J to 6 bases, leaving 15 bases not matched to a gene. DNA for the CDR3: TGCAGCGCTTCAACCGGGACAGGGACCTTAGATGGCTACACCTTC. Its translation is CSASTGTGTLDGYTF.

This clone showed up just once. The chain is built from TRBV14 and TRBJ1-1, with unresolved D. The CDR3 is 15 residues long. CDR1 is SGHDN and CDR2 is FVKESK in the germline V gene. Trimming took 4 bases from V and 1 from J, leaving 13 bases between them. DNA for the CDR3: TGTGCCAGCAGCCGGCTGGAGAGTTGGAACACTGAAGCTTTCTTT. Translation gives CASSRLESWNTEAFF.

V and J are TRBV27 and TRBJ2-5, with 10 bases matching TRBD2. This CDR3 is 15 amino acids long. V shed 8 bases and J 7 bases; nucleotides not matched to a gene: 13. Germline V gene data show CDR1 as MNHEY and CDR2 as SMNVEV (reference sequence). CDR3 DNA: TGTGCCAGCTCCCGACTAGCGGGCTCGAGGGCGACCCAGTACTTC. Residues: CASSRLAGSRATQYF.